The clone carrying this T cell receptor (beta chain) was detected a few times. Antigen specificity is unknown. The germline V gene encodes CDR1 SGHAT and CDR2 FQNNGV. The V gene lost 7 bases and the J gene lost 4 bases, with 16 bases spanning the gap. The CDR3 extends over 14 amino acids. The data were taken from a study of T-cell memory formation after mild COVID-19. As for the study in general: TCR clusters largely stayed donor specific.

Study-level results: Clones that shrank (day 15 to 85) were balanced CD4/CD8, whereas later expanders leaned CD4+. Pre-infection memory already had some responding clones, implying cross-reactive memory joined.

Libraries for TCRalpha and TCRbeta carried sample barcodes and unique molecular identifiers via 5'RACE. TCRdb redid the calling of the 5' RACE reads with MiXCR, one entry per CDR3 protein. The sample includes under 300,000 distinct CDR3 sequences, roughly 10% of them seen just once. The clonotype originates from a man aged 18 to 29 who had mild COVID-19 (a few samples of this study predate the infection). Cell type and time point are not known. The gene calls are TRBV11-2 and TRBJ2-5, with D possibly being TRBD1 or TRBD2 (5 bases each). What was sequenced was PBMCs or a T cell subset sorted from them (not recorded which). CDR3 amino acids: CASTSGRLIETQYF. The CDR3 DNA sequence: TGTGCCAGCACTTCGGGACGGCTGATAGAGACCCAGTACTTC.